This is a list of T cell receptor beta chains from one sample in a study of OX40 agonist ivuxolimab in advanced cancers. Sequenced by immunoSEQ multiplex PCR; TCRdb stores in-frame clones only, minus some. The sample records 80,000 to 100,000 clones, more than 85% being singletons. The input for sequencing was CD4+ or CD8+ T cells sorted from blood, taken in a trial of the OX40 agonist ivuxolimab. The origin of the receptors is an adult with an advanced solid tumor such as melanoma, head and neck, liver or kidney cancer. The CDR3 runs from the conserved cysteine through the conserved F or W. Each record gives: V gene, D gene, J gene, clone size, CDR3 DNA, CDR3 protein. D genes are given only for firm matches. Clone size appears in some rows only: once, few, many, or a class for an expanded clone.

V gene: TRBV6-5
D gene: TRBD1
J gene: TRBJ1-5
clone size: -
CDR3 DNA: TGTGCCAGCAGTCCGACAGGGGTTTTGAATCAGCCCCAGCATTTT
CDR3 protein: CASSPTGVLNQPQHF

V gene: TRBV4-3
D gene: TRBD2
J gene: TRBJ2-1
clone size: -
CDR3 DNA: TGCGCCAGCAGCCAAGATAGCGGGGGGGCGCCATACAATGAGCAGTTCTTC
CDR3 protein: CASSQDSGGAPYNEQFF

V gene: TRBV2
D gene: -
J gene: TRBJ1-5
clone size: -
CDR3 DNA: TGTGCCAGCAGATTGGACGGACGATCAGGCCCCCAGCATTTT
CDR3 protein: CASRLDGRSGPQHF

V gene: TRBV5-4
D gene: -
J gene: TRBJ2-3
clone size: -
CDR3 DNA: TGTGCCAGCAGCTTGGCCGGCGCAGATACGCAGTATTTT
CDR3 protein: CASSLAGADTQYF

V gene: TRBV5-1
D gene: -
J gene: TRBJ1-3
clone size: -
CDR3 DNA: TGCGCCAGCAGCACGGGGAGTCGAAACACCATATATTTT
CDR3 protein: CASSTGSRNTIYF

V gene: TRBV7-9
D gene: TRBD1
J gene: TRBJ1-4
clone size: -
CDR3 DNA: TGTGCCAGCAGCTGGGGACAGGGACTTGAAAAACTGTTTTTT
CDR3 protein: CASSWGQGLEKLFF

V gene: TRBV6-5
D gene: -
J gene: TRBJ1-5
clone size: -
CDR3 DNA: TGTGCCAGCAGTTACTCGTGGCCGCCTAATCAGCCCCAGCACTTT
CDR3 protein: CASSYSWPPNQPQHF

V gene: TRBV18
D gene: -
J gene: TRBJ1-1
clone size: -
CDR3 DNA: TGTGCCAGCTCAAAAAAATCCGAGGCTTTCTTT
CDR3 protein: CASSKKSEAFF

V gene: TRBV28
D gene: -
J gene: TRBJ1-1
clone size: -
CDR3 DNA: TGTGCCAGCAGTTACCCGCGGGCGGGGATGAACACTGAAGCTTTCTTT
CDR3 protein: CASSYPRAGMNTEAFF

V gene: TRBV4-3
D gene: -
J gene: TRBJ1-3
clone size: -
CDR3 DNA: TGCGCCAGCAGCCAAGACGGAGACTCTGGAAACACCATATATTTT
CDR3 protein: CASSQDGDSGNTIYF

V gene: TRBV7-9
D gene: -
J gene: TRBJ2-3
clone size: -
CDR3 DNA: TGTGCCAGCAGCATTCTGTTTCAGGAGAGCACAGATACGCAGTATTTT
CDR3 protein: CASSILFQESTDTQYF

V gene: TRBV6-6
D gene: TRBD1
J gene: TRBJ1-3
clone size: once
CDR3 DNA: TGTGCCAGCACCACGACAGGGGAAGGAAACACCATATATTTT
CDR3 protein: CASTTTGEGNTIYF

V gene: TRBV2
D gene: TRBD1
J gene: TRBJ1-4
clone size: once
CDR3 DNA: TGTGCCAGCAGTTGGGGGACAGGGCGTGAAAAACTGTTTTTT
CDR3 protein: CASSWGTGREKLFF

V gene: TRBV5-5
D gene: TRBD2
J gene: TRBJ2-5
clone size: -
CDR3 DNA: TGTGCCAGCAGCTCAGGACTAGCAAGGCTTCAGACCCAGTACTTC
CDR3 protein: CASSSGLARLQTQYF

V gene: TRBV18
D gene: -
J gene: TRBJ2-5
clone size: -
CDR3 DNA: TGTGCCAGCTCACCAAACTGGGGAAGAGGGAGTCAAGAGACCCAGTACTTC
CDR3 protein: CASSPNWGRGSQETQYF

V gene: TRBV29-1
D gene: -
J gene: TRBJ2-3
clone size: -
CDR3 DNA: TGCAGCGTTGTTTCGCAGCCAGATACGCAGTATTTT
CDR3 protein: CSVVSQPDTQYF

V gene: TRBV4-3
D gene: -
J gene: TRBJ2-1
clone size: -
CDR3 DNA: TGCGCCAGCAGCCGGGAGATCTGGAATGAGCAGTTCTTC
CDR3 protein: CASSREIWNEQFF

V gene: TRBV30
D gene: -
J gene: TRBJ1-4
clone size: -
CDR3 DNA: TGTGCCTGGAGTGTAGTCAGGAATGAAAAACTGTTTTTT
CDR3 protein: CAWSVVRNEKLFF

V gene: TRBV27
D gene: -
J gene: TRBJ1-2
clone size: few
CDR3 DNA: TGTGCCAGCAGTTCCTCGAGGGGTACAGGGTCCTACACCTTC
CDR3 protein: CASSSSRGTGSYTF

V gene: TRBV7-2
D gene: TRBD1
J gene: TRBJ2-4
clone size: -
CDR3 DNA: TGTGCCAGCAGCACCGGGACAGGGGGCTTAGACATTCAGTACTTC
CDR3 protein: CASSTGTGGLDIQYF

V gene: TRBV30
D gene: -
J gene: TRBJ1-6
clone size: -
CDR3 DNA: TGTGCCTGGAACGGCCCGGGCAGGAGGACACCCCTCCACTTT
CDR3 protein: CAWNGPGRRTPLHF

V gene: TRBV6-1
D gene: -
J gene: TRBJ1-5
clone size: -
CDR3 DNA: TGTGCCAGCAGTGCTGAGGGCGGCAATCAGCCCCAGCATTTT
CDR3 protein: CASSAEGGNQPQHF

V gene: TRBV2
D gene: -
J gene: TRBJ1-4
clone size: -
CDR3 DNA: TGTGCTACCACGAGTATCTCAACTAATGAAAAACTGTTTTTT
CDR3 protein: CATTSISTNEKLFF

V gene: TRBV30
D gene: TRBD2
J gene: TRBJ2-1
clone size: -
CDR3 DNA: TGTGCCTGGGGGGCGCCGGGGCTAGCGGGAACCACGCGATCCAATGAGCAGTTCTTC
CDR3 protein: CAWGAPGLAGTTRSNEQFF

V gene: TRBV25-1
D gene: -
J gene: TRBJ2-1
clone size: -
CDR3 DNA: TGTGCCAGCAGTGAAGAGAAGGGCTGGGATGAGCAGTTCTTC
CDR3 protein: CASSEEKGWDEQFF

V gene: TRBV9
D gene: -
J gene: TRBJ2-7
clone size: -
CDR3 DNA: TGTGCCAGCAGCGGCGGAGGGACGCTTGCCTACGAGCAGTACTTC
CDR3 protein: CASSGGGTLAYEQYF

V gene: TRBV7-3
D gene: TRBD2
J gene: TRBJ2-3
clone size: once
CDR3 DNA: TGTGCCAGCAGCTCAACTAGCGGATCCCCCACAGATACGCAGTATTTT
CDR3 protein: CASSSTSGSPTDTQYF

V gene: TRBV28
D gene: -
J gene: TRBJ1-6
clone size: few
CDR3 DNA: TGTGCCAGCAGACCCAGGGTTGGGTCCTATAATTCACCCCTCCACTTT
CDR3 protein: CASRPRVGSYNSPLHF

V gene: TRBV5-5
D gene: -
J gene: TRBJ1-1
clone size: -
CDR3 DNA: TGTGCCAGCAGCTTCCGACCCGCCATCTCTGAAGCTTTCTTT
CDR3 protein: CASSFRPAISEAFF

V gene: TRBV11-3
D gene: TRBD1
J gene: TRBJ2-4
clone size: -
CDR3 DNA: TGTGCCAGCAGCTTAGGGACAGGGAGACAAAACATTCAGTACTTC
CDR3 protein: CASSLGTGRQNIQYF